A selection of T cell receptor beta chains follows, all from one sample in a study of spatial heterogeneity in lung cancer. TCRdb called the 5' RACE reads again in MiXCR, with one record for every CDR3 protein. This table has some 5,500 distinct CDR3 sequences, about 14% appearing once. Sequenced material: lung tumor tissue, taken at surgery. The receptors here all came from a male donor with early-stage non-small cell lung cancer. CDR3s include the opening cysteine and the closing phenylalanine or tryptophan. D genes are given only for firm matches. The listing skips clone size in some rows; elsewhere it reads once, few, many or a size class.

j_call d_call clone_size v_call cdr3_nt cdr3_aa
TRBJ2-7 NA many TRBV7-9 TGTGCCAGCAGCTTAGAGGCGAGGGAGCAGTACTTC CASSLEAREQYF
TRBJ2-7 TRBD1 many TRBV20-1 TGCAGTGCTGAACGACAGGGACGGTGGGAGCAGTACTTC CSAERQGRWEQYF
TRBJ2-1 TRBD1 NA TRBV12-3/TRBV12-4 TGTGCCAGCAGTCCACCGGGACAGGGAGTCAATGAGCAGTTCTTC CASSPPGQGVNEQFF
TRBJ2-5 TRBD2 many TRBV5-5 TGTGCCAGCAGCCGGACTAGTCAAGAGACCCAGTACTTC CASSRTSQETQYF
TRBJ2-7 NA medium-sized TRBV12-3/TRBV12-4 TGTGCCAGCAGTTTAGTGGGGGCCTACGAGCAGTACTTC CASSLVGAYEQYF
TRBJ2-3 NA many TRBV9 TGTGCCAGCAGCGTAGATGGAGATACGCAGTATTTT CASSVDGDTQYF
TRBJ1-1 NA many TRBV5-4 TGTGCCAGCAGCTTGGGTTCGGGGGGTCCATACACTGAAGCTTTCTTT CASSLGSGGPYTEAFF
TRBJ2-3 TRBD2 medium-sized TRBV6-2/TRBV6-3 TGTGCCAGCAGTTTTGACCTAGCGGGAGGGCCGGCAGATACGCAGTATTTT CASSFDLAGGPADTQYF
TRBJ1-1 NA medium-sized TRBV10-3 TGTGCCATCAGTGAGTCGGGAATATCGAACACTGAAGCTTTCTTT CAISESGISNTEAFF
TRBJ2-1 NA medium-sized TRBV12-3/TRBV12-4 TGTGCCAGCAGTTGGAACTACAATGAGCAGTTCTTC CASSWNYNEQFF
TRBJ2-2 NA NA TRBV3-1 TGTGCCAGCAGTCCAGGGTACGACACCGGGGAGCTGTTTTTT CASSPGYDTGELFF
TRBJ1-1 TRBD1 NA TRBV5-8 TGTGCCAGCAGCTGGGGGACAGGGGCTGAAGCTTTCTTT CASSWGTGAEAFF
TRBJ2-7 TRBD1 many TRBV6-5 TGTGCCAGCAGCCGTAACGAACAGGGGGTGTACGAGCAGTACTTC CASSRNEQGVYEQYF
TRBJ2-6 NA many TRBV25-1 TGTGCCAGCAGTCCACTCTGGGGCCCGGAGGGGGCAGGCTTCTCTGGGGCCAACGTCCTGACTTTC CASSPLWGPEGAGFSGANVLTF
TRBJ1-2 NA NA TRBV24-1 TGTGCCACCAGTGACAGGACGGGTCCCGATGGCTACACCTTC CATSDRTGPDGYTF
TRBJ2-4 NA large TRBV28 TGTGCCAGCAGTTTATACCCGTTAGCCAAAAACATTCAGTACTTC CASSLYPLAKNIQYF
TRBJ2-1 TRBD2 medium-sized TRBV2 TGTGCCAGCAGTGAAGATCTAGCGGGAGAACCGTTCTTC CASSEDLAGEPFF
TRBJ1-2 TRBD1 medium-sized TRBV20-1 TGCAGTGCCCAACCGACAGGGAACTCAAATGGCTACACCTTC CSAQPTGNSNGYTF
TRBJ1-3 NA many TRBV5-1 TGCGCCAGCAGCTCGTCAACTGGAAACACCATATATTTT CASSSSTGNTIYF
TRBJ1-4 TRBD1 many TRBV28 TGTGCCAGCAGTCCGCCGGGACAGGGGCCAAAACTGTTTTTT CASSPPGQGPKLFF
TRBJ2-7 TRBD1 many TRBV7-2 TGTGCCAGCAGCCAGGACAGGGGGTTGTACGAGCAGTACTTC CASSQDRGLYEQYF
TRBJ2-1 TRBD2 NA TRBV20-1 TGCAGTGCTAGTTCATTAATGCGGGGTAAGCGGGGTGAGCAGTTCTTC CSASSLMRGKRGEQFF
TRBJ2-4 NA medium-sized TRBV20-1 TGCAGTGCCGGGAATCTAGCCAAAAACATTCAGTACTTC CSAGNLAKNIQYF
TRBJ2-3 TRBD1 once TRBV23-1 TGCGCCAGCAGTCCCCCAGGACAGGGAAAAAAAGATACGCAGTATTTT CASSPPGQGKKDTQYF
TRBJ1-5 NA few TRBV29-1 TGCAGCACTCGCTTGGGCGAGGATCAGCCCCAGCATTTT CSTRLGEDQPQHF
TRBJ2-5 NA many TRBV27 TGTGCCAGCAGTCCGGGGGCGGGGGTTCAAGAGACCCAGTACTTC CASSPGAGVQETQYF
TRBJ2-1 NA medium-sized TRBV11-2 TGTGCCAGCAGCTTAGCCTACACCAATGAGCAGTTCTTC CASSLAYTNEQFF
TRBJ2-1 TRBD2 once TRBV27 TGTGCCAGCAGTTTGACTAGCGTTTTACCCTACAATGAGCAGTTCTTC CASSLTSVLPYNEQFF
TRBJ2-1 NA NA TRBV20-1 TGCAGTCTCGGGACCCCCGGCTCCTACAATGAGCAGTTCTTC CSLGTPGSYNEQFF
TRBJ2-6 NA NA TRBV12-3/TRBV12-4 TGTGCCACTACCTGGGGGTTCTCTGGGGCCAACGTCCTGACTTTC CATTWGFSGANVLTF
TRBJ2-1 NA many TRBV2 TGTGCCAGCAGTGCGATACTAGGAGTCGATGAGCAGTTCTTC CASSAILGVDEQFF
TRBJ1-1 TRBD1 few TRBV30 TGTGCCTGGAATCTGGGACAGGTGAACACTGAAGCTTTCTTT CAWNLGQVNTEAFF
TRBJ2-1 NA medium-sized TRBV29-1 TGCAGCGTTGAGAGCAGCAACGTATACAATGAGCAGTTCTTC CSVESSNVYNEQFF
TRBJ1-2 NA many TRBV20-1 TGCAGTGCCACCGGTTTGGGGGCTAACTATGGCTACACCTTC CSATGLGANYGYTF
TRBJ2-5 NA medium-sized TRBV2 TGTGCCAGCAGTGAAGCAACTAGGGATGGGACCCAGTACTTC CASSEATRDGTQYF
TRBJ2-3 TRBD2 NA TRBV12-3/TRBV12-4 TGTGCCAGCAGCACTACTAGCGGGGGGGCGACAGATACGCAGTATTTT CASSTTSGGATDTQYF
TRBJ1-1 NA once TRBV25-1 TGTGCCAGCAGGGGGGCCACTGAAGCTTTCTTT CASRGATEAFF
TRBJ2-1 TRBD2 many TRBV20-1 TGCAGTGCTAGAGAACCAACGGGGGGGGTCCGGCAGTTCTTC CSAREPTGGVRQFF
TRBJ2-7 TRBD1 medium-sized TRBV7-9 TGTGCCAGCAGCCCCGACAGGGATAGGACGTACGAGCAGTACTTC CASSPDRDRTYEQYF
TRBJ2-3 NA many TRBV15 TGTGCCACCAGCAGAGACCCACACCGGGGGGCCCCCGCCTCAGATACGCAGTATTTT CATSRDPHRGAPASDTQYF
TRBJ2-2 NA few TRBV9 TGTGCCAGCAGCGTAGATTGGGCCACCGGGGAGCTGTTTTTT CASSVDWATGELFF
TRBJ1-2 TRBD1 many TRBV29-1 TGCAGCGTTGATGGGACAGCTGTATCAGGCGGCTACACCTTC CSVDGTAVSGGYTF
TRBJ2-1 NA many TRBV6-5 TGTGCCAGCACCAACGGCCGCCAGGTTGGAAATGAGCAGTTCTTC CASTNGRQVGNEQFF
TRBJ2-3 TRBD2 medium-sized TRBV5-1 TGCGCCAGCAGCTACGTTCGACTAGCGGGAGGCCTAAGACAAGATACGCAGTATTTT CASSYVRLAGGLRQDTQYF
TRBJ1-2 NA NA TRBV19 TGTGCCAAAACGAATGATAGGACAGTGTCCTATGGCTACACCTTC CAKTNDRTVSYGYTF
TRBJ1-6 TRBD1 NA TRBV6-5 TGTGCCAGCAGTAAGACAGGGCCGAATTCACCCCTCCACTTT CASSKTGPNSPLHF
TRBJ2-7 NA medium-sized TRBV5-1 TGCGCCAGCAGCTTAGGGGTCGACTCCTACGAGCAGTACTTC CASSLGVDSYEQYF
TRBJ2-2 TRBD1 medium-sized TRBV29-1 TGCAGCGTCGGATCCGGGACAGGGGGCTTTTTTACCGGGGAGCTGTTTTTT CSVGSGTGGFFTGELFF
TRBJ2-5 TRBD1 medium-sized TRBV29-1 TGCAGCGTCGGGGACAGGTATCAAGAGACCCAGTACTTC CSVGDRYQETQYF
TRBJ2-5 NA medium-sized TRBV19 TGTGCCAGTGCGAGCGGACCGACTAAAGAGACCCAGTACTTC CASASGPTKETQYF
TRBJ1-5 NA many TRBV4-2 TGTGCCAGCAGCCGAGAGTTCGGGGCGGCGGAGCAGCCCCAGCATTTT CASSREFGAAEQPQHF
TRBJ2-7 NA medium-sized TRBV27 TGTGCCAGCAGTTCCAGGCCGCCCTACGAGCAGTACTTC CASSSRPPYEQYF
TRBJ2-3 NA medium-sized TRBV24-1 TGTGCCACCAGTGATCCCCAATACACAGATACGCAGTATTTT CATSDPQYTDTQYF
TRBJ2-1 NA few TRBV20-1 TGCAGTGCTGGGGAGTACGGTGAGCAGTTCTTC CSAGEYGEQFF
TRBJ2-3 NA medium-sized TRBV19 TGTGCCAGTAGTATAAGCGGGTTCAGCACAGATACGCAGTATTTT CASSISGFSTDTQYF